The TCR beta chain described here comes from a study of CD8+ T cells in alopecia areata. Treatment described: oral pan-JAK inhibitor, 5-10 mg twice daily. The sequencing template was cDNA reverse transcribed from extracted RNA. Libraries were prepared by immunoSEQ multiplex PCR; TCRdb keeps only in-frame clonotypes and omits some of them. The data hold roughly 200,000 clones, with 53% observed a single time. V lost 3 bases to trimming and J lost 1 base; unmatched junction nucleotides: 5. The CDR3 has 15 residues. Germline V gives CDR1 LGHNA, CDR2 YSLEER. This receptor was taken from a human donor with alopecia areata. The chain combines TRBV4-3 with TRBJ2-7, with 8 bases lining up with TRBD1. The source material was CD8+ T cells sorted from blood, sampled at week 24, from a patient treated with tofacitinib. CDR3 DNA: TGCGCCAGCAGCCAGGCAGGGGGCAATTCCTACGAGCAGTACTTC. This encodes CASSQAGGNSYEQYF.